Below, 25 T cell receptor beta chains from the same sample are listed, as sequenced in a study of identical twins listed by TCRdb under 2016. To prepare the library, 5' RACE was applied. The data were produced on an Illumina HiSeq 2000. Using fastp at Q25 and MiXCR, TCRdb reprocessed the public reads and kept productive beta chains. Each CDR3 protein appears once, grouped with its most common genes and DNA. Across this sample there are about 890,000 distinct CDR3 sequences, with more than 9% seen only once. Of the sample, under 2% falls within the top ten clones. These data are also associated with another study on yellow fever vaccine responses in identical twins.

The material sequenced was PBMCs. Receptors originate from a woman aged 18-29 years in good health.

The chain uses TRBV9 and TRBJ2-3, with TRBD2 identical over 9 bases. Germline assignment: CDR1 SGDLS and CDR2 YYNGEE. With V trimmed by 0 bases and J by 5 bases, 10 bases remained unmatched. This CDR3 region has 17 residues. The CDR3 DNA is TGTGCCAGCAGCGTAGGAGAGCGGGGGGCGAAAGGAGATACGCAGTATTTT. Translated: CASSVGERGAKGDTQYF.

This clonotype has ten or more counts. V and J are TRBV20-1 and TRBJ1-6; perhaps TRBD1 as D (5 bases). This CDR3 contains 15 residues. V dropped 4 bases and J dropped 4 bases, with 14 bases sitting between them. Germline loops: CDR1 DFQATT, CDR2 SNEGSKA (reference sequence). The CDR3 is CSATDTAGYNSPLHF. In DNA, the CDR3 is TGCAGTGCTACGGACACAGCGGGTTATAATTCACCCCTCCACTTT.

The chain employs TRBV11-2 and TRBJ2-5; TRBD2 matches 8 bases. The ends lost 3 bases at V and 2 bases at J; junction bases unmatched: 5. Per germline, CDR1 SGHAT and CDR2 FQNNGV. This CDR3 is built from 15 residues. As DNA, the CDR3 is TGTGCCAGCAGCTTCGGGACTAGTAGTCAAGAGACCCAGTACTTC. The encoded protein is CASSFGTSSQETQYF.

This clonotype has only a few counts. J is TRBJ2-1 and V is TRBV7-9; 11 nucleotides match TRBD2. CDR3 length: 17 amino acids. The ends lost 4 bases at V and 5 bases at J; junction bases unmatched: 10. CDR1 and CDR2 from the germline V gene are SEHNR and FQNEAQ (reference sequence). CDR3 amino acids: CASSSRSGLAVHNEQFF. DNA of the CDR3: TGTGCCAGCAGCTCCCGGTCGGGACTAGCGGTTCACAATGAGCAGTTCTTC.

This clonotype was observed at least ten times. The chain uses TRBV7-2 and TRBJ1-2; D possibly corresponds to TRBD1 (5 bases). Deletions cut 3 bases from V and 8 bases from J, with 10 bases between. The CDR3 loop spans 12 amino acids. In germline, CDR1 is SGHTA, CDR2 FQGNSA. The CDR3: CASSFSGLGYTF. CDR3 nucleotide sequence: TGTGCCAGCAGCTTTTCAGGGCTCGGCTACACCTTC. Using reference TRBV7-2 and TRBJ1-2 for the parts outside the CDR3, the full variable domain is GAGVSQSPSNKVTEKGKDVELRCDPISGHTALYWYRQSLGQGLEFLIYFQGNSAPDKSGLPSDRFSAERTGGSVSTLTIQRTQQEDSAVYLCASSFSGLGYTFGSGTRLTVV.

This clonotype was observed a handful of times. The rearrangement uses TRBV20-1 and TRBJ2-7; TRBD2 agrees at 7 bases. The length of the CDR3 is 16 residues. Germline V lookup: CDR1 DFQATT, CDR2 SNEGSKA (reference sequence). The V gene end was trimmed by 1 base and the J gene end by 2 bases; junction bases not matched to a gene: 11. The CDR3 DNA sequence: TGCAGTGCTAGAGTCGTCGAGCGGGACTTTACCTACGAGCAGTACTTC. It codes for CSARVVERDFTYEQYF.

This clonotype was counted a single time. A much larger clone lies a single base off, so this may be a read error. V usage is TRBV29-1 and J usage is TRBJ2-7; 9 positions match TRBD2. Per germline, CDR1 SQVTM and CDR2 ANQGSEA. The ends lost 5 bases at V and 6 bases at J; junction bases unmatched: 8. The length of the CDR3 is 13 residues. The CDR3 nucleotides read TGCAGCGTTAGTAGCGGGAGCCCCTGCGAGCAGTACTTC. Its translation is CSVSSGSPCEQYF.

This clonotype was seen repeatedly, ten times or more. This sequence may be a read error, since a much larger clone differs from it by one base. The V and J genes are TRBV12-3 or TRBV12-4 and TRBJ1-6; D is unresolved. V lost 2 bases to trimming and J lost 7 bases, with 3 bases between them. CDR3 length: 12 amino acids. The CDR3 region is CASSLRNSPLHF. The CDR3 DNA reads TGTGCCAGCAGTTTAAGGAATTCACCCCTCCACTTT.

The chain has TRBV10-3 and TRBJ2-3; TRBD2 is a possible D gene (6 bases). Germline V gene data show CDR1 as ENHRY and CDR2 as SYGVKD. The CDR3 runs to 16 residues. Trimming took off 0 bases at V and 2 bases at J, with 12 bases between the two ends. CDR3 DNA sequence: TGTGCCATCAGTGAGTCGCGGGGCGGGACCACAGATACGCAGTATTTT. It specifies CAISESRGGTTDTQYF.

V usage is TRBV11-2 and J usage is TRBJ2-2; 10 nucleotides match TRBD1. The germline gives CDR1 SGHAT, CDR2 FQNNGV. The J segment lost 6 bases and the V segment lost 1 base, leaving 5 bases of the junction unmatched. The CDR3 length is 16 residues. The CDR3 is CASSLVGTGVAGELFF. The CDR3 DNA sequence: TGTGCCAGCAGCTTAGTGGGGACAGGGGTAGCCGGGGAGCTGTTTTTT.

In this sample, this clonotype turned up a few times. V usage is TRBV3-1 and J usage is TRBJ1-1, with D perhaps TRBD1 (6 bases). Trimming took 4 bases from V and 4 from J, leaving 13 bases between them. Germline V CDR1 and CDR2: LGHDT, YNNKEL (reference sequence). The CDR3 extends over 14 amino acids. CDR3 region: CASSRNEGGTEAFF. The CDR3 bases are TGTGCCAGCAGCCGAAATGAGGGGGGCACTGAAGCTTTCTTT.

In this sample, this clonotype turned up many times. The chain employs TRBV12-5 and TRBJ2-3; D uncertain. From germline, CDR1 is LGHNT and CDR2 FRNRAP. This CDR3 has 14 residues. V was pared by 1 base and J by 2 bases, with 7 bases between. CDR3 sequence: CASGLDYSTDTQYF. CDR3 DNA sequence: TGTGCTAGTGGTTTGGACTACTCCACAGATACGCAGTATTTT.

This clonotype was counted between two and nine times. The V and J genes are TRBV5-5 and TRBJ1-5; TRBD1 matches at 9 bases. The V segment lost 4 bases and the J segment 6 bases; nucleotides outside the gene matches: 8. The germline CDR1 and CDR2 sequences are SGHKS and YYEKEE (reference sequence). This CDR3 contains 15 residues. The CDR3 is CASSEDRGLTQPQHF. CDR3 bases: TGTGCCAGCAGCGAGGACAGGGGATTAACTCAGCCCCAGCATTTT. Supplemented by reference TRBV5-5 and TRBJ1-5, the full variable domain reads DAGVTQSPTHLIKTRGQQVTLRCSPISGHKSVSWYQQVLGQGPQFIFQYYEKEERGRGNFPDRFSARQFPNYSSELNVNALLLGDSALYLCASSEDRGLTQPQHFGDGTRLSIL.

This clonotype was detected many times. CDR3 nucleotides: TGCGCCAGCAGCTTGGCCGGGGGTAGCAATCAGCCCCAGCATTTT. Its translation: CASSLAGGSNQPQHF. The chain carries TRBV5-1 and TRBJ1-5; possibly TRBD1 for D (5 bases). Germline CDR1 is SGHRS and CDR2 is YFSETQ. This CDR3 contains 15 residues. The germline V and J ends were trimmed by 0 bases and 0 bases, with 7 bases remaining between them.

This clonotype was recorded a few times. The CDR3 bases are TGTGCCAGCAGTGAAGAAGCGGGGACTAGCACAGATACGCAGTATTTT. Amino acid sequence: CASSEEAGTSTDTQYF. This chain joins TRBV2 and TRBJ2-3, with 7 bases aligning to TRBD2. Trimming cost V 1 base and J 0 bases; bases outside gene matches: 4. Germline assignment: CDR1 SNHLY and CDR2 FYNNEI. The CDR3 loop spans 16 amino acids.

The V call is TRBV7-9, the J call TRBJ2-5; 8 bases map to TRBD2. V was pared by 2 bases and J by 5 bases, with 13 bases of the junction left unmatched. The CDR3 covers 17 residues. Germline CDR1 and CDR2: SEHNR and FQNEAQ (reference sequence). The CDR3 bases are TGTGCCAGCAGCTTAACACCTAGCGGGTCCCGTAAGGAGACCCAGTACTTC. Residues: CASSLTPSGSRKETQYF. Drawing the rest from reference TRBV7-9 and TRBJ2-5, the complete variable domain is DTGVSQNPRHKITKRGQNVTFRCDPISEHNRLYWYRQTLGQGPEFLTYFQNEAQLEKSRLLSDRFSAERPKGSFSTLEIQRTEQGDSAMYLCASSLTPSGSRKETQYFGPGTRLLVL.

The chain has TRBV4-1 and TRBJ1-4; a weak D match, TRBD1 (6 bases). The CDR3 extends over 15 amino acids. The V end was cut by 2 bases, the J end by 4 bases, with 11 bases between. The germline V gene encodes CDR1 MGHRA and CDR2 YSYEKL. The CDR3 spells CASSQLDRDNEKLFF. In DNA form, the CDR3 reads TGCGCCAGCAGCCAATTGGACAGAGATAATGAAAAACTGTTTTTT.

The chain joins TRBV6-6 to TRBJ2-7; no definite D call. V shed 6 bases and J shed 3 bases, with 12 bases lying between them. The CDR3 consists of 13 residues. Germline CDR1 is MNHNY and CDR2 is SVGAGI (reference sequence). CDR3 residues: CASSQRDFYEQYF. CDR3 DNA sequence: TGTGCCAGCAGCCAAAGGGATTTCTACGAGCAGTACTTC.

The chain joins TRBV29-1 to TRBJ1-1, with 8 bases identical to TRBD1. The CDR3 consists of 14 residues. V lost 6 bases and J lost 1; bases outside the gene matches: 7. Germline V gives CDR1 SQVTM, CDR2 ANQGSEA. CDR3 loop: CSVRDRRTNTEAFF. The CDR3 bases are TGCAGCGTACGGGACAGGAGAACGAACACTGAAGCTTTCTTT.

This sequence joins TRBV27 and TRBJ2-2; D not certain. The CDR3 has 12 amino acids. Germline V lookup: CDR1 MNHEY, CDR2 SMNVEV (reference sequence). The V end was cut by 7 bases, the J end by 7 bases, with 10 bases between. The CDR3 region is CASTSGIGELFF. CDR3 in DNA: TGTGCCAGCACCTCGGGTATCGGGGAGCTGTTTTTT.

This clonotype has just a few counts. The genes are TRBV6-5 and TRBJ2-1; 7 bases are a match to TRBD1. The V and J ends lost 4 bases and 7 bases, in that order; junction bases with no gene match: 7. Looked up from germline, CDR1 is MNHEY and CDR2 is SVGAGI. This CDR3 is 14 amino acids long. CDR3 in DNA: TGTGCCAGCAGTTCGGGCCGCAGGGGGAATGAGCAGTTCTTC. This gives the protein CASSSGRRGNEQFF.

This clonotype came up many times. The V call is TRBV4-2, the J call TRBJ1-1, with a tentative D call TRBD1 (5 bases). The CDR3 covers 13 residues. The V gene's germline CDR1 is LGHNA and CDR2 YNFKEQ. With 0 bases removed from V and 5 bases from J, the gap between germline ends came to 7 bases. CDR3: CASSQDPGTEAFF. CDR3 nucleotides: TGTGCCAGCAGCCAAGATCCAGGGACTGAAGCTTTCTTT.

The chain uses TRBV7-9 and TRBJ2-3, with D tentatively TRBD1 (6 bases). The CDR3 loop spans 13 amino acids. Trimming pared 10 bases from V and 1 base from J, leaving 12 bases between. The germline CDR1 and CDR2 sequences are SEHNR and FQNEAQ (reference sequence). This chain's CDR3 is CATAGVGTDTQYF. DNA for the CDR3: TGTGCCACCGCAGGGGTTGGCACAGATACGCAGTATTTT. The whole variable domain, filled in from reference TRBV7-9 and TRBJ2-3, reads DTGVSQNPRHKITKRGQNVTFRCDPISEHNRLYWYRQTLGQGPEFLTYFQNEAQLEKSRLLSDRFSAERPKGSFSTLEIQRTEQGDSAMYLCATAGVGTDTQYFGPGTRLTVL.

V is TRBV28 and J is TRBJ1-2, with a weak D call TRBD1 (6 bases). Germline V gives CDR1 MDHEN, CDR2 SYDVKM. The V and J ends lost 3 bases and 3 bases respectively, with 11 bases between them. CDR3 size: 14 residues. Here the CDR3 reads CASSLPQGYYGYTF. CDR3 in DNA: TGTGCCAGCAGTTTGCCCCAGGGGTACTATGGCTACACCTTC.

In its sample, this clonotype was seen a few times. In DNA, the CDR3 is TGCGCCAGCAGCCCGGCGGGGACAGAGACCTACAATGAGCAGTTCTTC. This gives the protein CASSPAGTETYNEQFF. The chain combines TRBV5-1 with TRBJ2-1, with D possibly being TRBD1 (7 bases). CDR1 and CDR2 from the germline V gene are SGHRS and YFSETQ. Trimming removed 4 bases at V and 2 bases at J, with 16 bases between. This CDR3 comprises 16 residues.